A selection of T cell receptor beta chains follows, all from one sample in a study of Ad26.COV2.S vaccination and SARS-CoV-2 variants. Sequencing was performed with immunoSEQ multiplex PCR; in TCRdb, only in-frame clones are kept and a portion is missing. The repertoire holds 97,000 or so clones, with 80% as singletons. The specimen comprised peripheral blood, sampled after recovery from COVID-19. The receptor source for this set is a human donor who had recovered from COVID-19. The CDR3 runs from the conserved cysteine through the conserved F or W. The D gene is left open where the match is weak. For some rows the clone size is stated as once, few or many, or as a class when expanded; others skip it.

abundance: .
j_gene: TRBJ2-4
v_gene: TRBV19
d_gene: .
CDR3nt: TGTGCCAGTCGAGCGGGAAACATTCAGTACTTC
CDR3aa: CASRAGNIQYF

abundance: .
j_gene: TRBJ2-5
v_gene: TRBV6-1
d_gene: .
CDR3nt: TGTGCCAGCGGTGAAGGGGAGACCCAGTACTTC
CDR3aa: CASGEGETQYF

abundance: .
j_gene: TRBJ2-1
v_gene: TRBV11-2
d_gene: .
CDR3nt: TGTGCCAGCAACACCGGGACCCACAATGAGCAGTTCTTC
CDR3aa: CASNTGTHNEQFF

abundance: .
j_gene: TRBJ1-3
v_gene: TRBV5-1
d_gene: .
CDR3nt: TGCGCCAGCAGCCCCTCAGGCGTCTACTCTGGAAACACCATATATTTT
CDR3aa: CASSPSGVYSGNTIYF

abundance: few
j_gene: TRBJ2-7
v_gene: TRBV6-2/TRBV6-3
d_gene: .
CDR3nt: TGTGCCAGCAGCCTGGCTGGGGGCCAAACCTCCTACGAGCAGTACTTC
CDR3aa: CASSLAGGQTSYEQYF

abundance: once
j_gene: TRBJ2-3
v_gene: TRBV6-5
d_gene: TRBD2
CDR3nt: TGTGCCAGCGCGGGAGATACAGATACGCAGTATTTT
CDR3aa: CASAGDTDTQYF

abundance: .
j_gene: TRBJ1-2
v_gene: TRBV6-5
d_gene: .
CDR3nt: TGTGCCAGCAGTTACTATACAGCTTCTAACTATGGCTACACCTTC
CDR3aa: CASSYYTASNYGYTF

abundance: .
j_gene: TRBJ2-7
v_gene: TRBV28
d_gene: .
CDR3nt: TGTGCCAGCAGCCCTCCTTCCGGGGCAAGGGAGCAGTACTTC
CDR3aa: CASSPPSGAREQYF

abundance: .
j_gene: TRBJ1-2
v_gene: TRBV24-1
d_gene: .
CDR3nt: TGTGCCACCAGTGATGAGGGAGGAGGCTACACCTTC
CDR3aa: CATSDEGGGYTF

abundance: once
j_gene: TRBJ2-7
v_gene: TRBV2
d_gene: .
CDR3nt: TGTGCCAGCACTACTTTTGACTCCTACGAGCAGTACTTC
CDR3aa: CASTTFDSYEQYF

abundance: .
j_gene: TRBJ2-2
v_gene: TRBV12-3/TRBV12-4
d_gene: .
CDR3nt: TGTGCCACCAGGCACCAGAACACCGGGGAGCTGTTTTTT
CDR3aa: CATRHQNTGELFF

abundance: .
j_gene: TRBJ2-3
v_gene: TRBV5-1
d_gene: .
CDR3nt: TGCGCCAGCAGCCCCGGGGGAGCTACTATCACAGATACGCAGTATTTT
CDR3aa: CASSPGGATITDTQYF

abundance: once
j_gene: TRBJ1-5
v_gene: TRBV12-1
d_gene: .
CDR3nt: TGTGCCAGCAGCCGGGACAGGGAACGACAGCCCCAGCATTTT
CDR3aa: CASSRDRERQPQHF

abundance: .
j_gene: TRBJ2-3
v_gene: TRBV28
d_gene: .
CDR3nt: TGTGCCAGTACCCCAGTGGGGACACACACAGATACGCAGTATTTT
CDR3aa: CASTPVGTHTDTQYF

abundance: many
j_gene: TRBJ2-5
v_gene: TRBV14
d_gene: .
CDR3nt: TGTGCCAGCAGCCAAGTTGGATCGGGGCGAGGGGGGACCCAGTACTTC
CDR3aa: CASSQVGSGRGGTQYF

abundance: .
j_gene: TRBJ1-1
v_gene: TRBV7-2
d_gene: .
CDR3nt: TGTGCCAGCAGCTTAACAGAGTCGAACACTGAAGCTTTCTTT
CDR3aa: CASSLTESNTEAFF

abundance: .
j_gene: TRBJ2-5
v_gene: TRBV4-1
d_gene: TRBD1
CDR3nt: TGCGCCAGCAGCCATTATGGACAGGTGGAAGAGACCCAGTACTTC
CDR3aa: CASSHYGQVEETQYF